This TCR beta chain was captured by sequencing in a study of neurological immune-mediated disorders. CDR3 size: 15 residues. The V gene's germline CDR1 is MNHEY and CDR2 SMNVEV (reference sequence). V lost 0 bases, J lost 2 bases, and 10 bases lay in between. Every sequencing run generated over 190 million TCR-beta sequences from 15-18 subjects. TCRdb passed the 5' RACE reads through MiXCR, listing each CDR3 protein once. This sample has approximately 44,000 distinct CDR3 sequences; around 5.3% occur once, and the top ten carry less than 1.5%. The sequenced sample was CD4+ T cells from blood. The receptor was isolated from a young woman with multiple sclerosis. The V call is TRBV27, the J call TRBJ1-1; D is possibly TRBD1 (5 bases). CDR3 protein: CASSLSTGVNTEAFF. The CDR3 DNA reads TGTGCCAGCAGTTTATCGACGGGGGTAAACACTGAAGCTTTCTTT.